Listed below are T cell receptor beta chains from one sample, sequenced in a study of shared clonotypes between healthy human individuals. Method: immunoSEQ multiplex PCR; TCRdb's copy keeps in-frame clones and lacks some. The sample includes around 690,000 clones, around 91% of them seen just once. The sequenced sample was memory CD8+ T cells from PBMCs. The receptor set was obtained from a man aged 18 to 35 in good health. Some clones in this sample may be carry-over from other donors' samples. Both conserved end residues are part of each CDR3. Clone size is given for some rows only: seen once, a few or many times, or a class if the clone is expanded.

V: TRBV5-5
size: .
length: 13
J: TRBJ2-7
CDR3: CASTASGSYEQYF

V: TRBV15
size: .
length: 15
J: TRBJ2-7
CDR3: CATSDTGTPSYEQYF

V: TRBV10-3
size: .
length: 14
J: TRBJ2-7
CDR3: CAIRRDSSSYEQYF

V: TRBV6-4
size: .
length: 19
J: TRBJ2-2
CDR3: CASSDSLDSTDTNTGELFF

V: TRBV9
size: .
length: 13
J: TRBJ2-7
CDR3: CASSVAVLDEQYF

V: TRBV7-9
size: .
length: 15
J: TRBJ2-7
CDR3: CASSPTGQGFYEQYF

V: TRBV27
size: .
length: 17
J: TRBJ2-3
CDR3: CASSLMGAGGNADTQYF

V: TRBV5-6
size: .
length: 16
J: TRBJ2-1
CDR3: CASSPVRRGGNNEQFF

V: TRBV19
size: .
length: 15
J: TRBJ1-1
CDR3: CASGVYRGLNTEAFF

V: TRBV5-4
size: .
length: 15
J: TRBJ2-7
CDR3: CASSPDARTTSEQYF

V: TRBV14
size: .
length: 13
J: TRBJ2-5
CDR3: CASSLGLRETQYF

V: TRBV14
size: .
length: 12
J: TRBJ1-5
CDR3: CASSHDNQPQHF

V: TRBV28
size: .
length: 15
J: TRBJ1-4
CDR3: CASGNPTTPNEKLFF

V: TRBV25-1
size: .
length: 13
J: TRBJ2-5
CDR3: CASSWLRGETQYF

V: TRBV28
size: .
length: 14
J: TRBJ2-3
CDR3: CASSPRTPKDTQYF

V: TRBV6-6
size: .
length: 15
J: TRBJ1-1
CDR3: CASNLRDGKNTEAFF

V: TRBV2
size: .
length: 14
J: TRBJ1-5
CDR3: CASSGRLSNQPQHF

V: TRBV9
size: .
length: 13
J: TRBJ2-5
CDR3: CASSVGGAETQYF

V: TRBV14
size: .
length: 13
J: TRBJ2-5
CDR3: CASSPQPGETQYF

V: TRBV28
size: .
length: 14
J: TRBJ1-2
CDR3: CASSPNRDQYGYTF

V: TRBV6-5
size: .
length: 13
J: TRBJ2-7
CDR3: CATRSGNSYEQYF

V: TRBV27
size: once
length: 13
J: TRBJ2-1
CDR3: CASTILGSNEQFF

V: TRBV27
size: .
length: 11
J: TRBJ2-7
CDR3: CASSSSYEQYF

V: TRBV2
size: .
length: 16
J: TRBJ2-1
CDR3: CASSVLLAGTYNEQFF

V: TRBV5-1
size: once
length: 11
J: TRBJ2-1
CDR3: CASSLINEQFF

V: TRBV5-1
size: once
length: 16
J: TRBJ2-5
CDR3: CASSRTTGHSLETQYF

V: TRBV9
size: .
length: 16
J: TRBJ2-5
CDR3: CASSAHPGQQQETQYF

V: TRBV4-1
size: .
length: 17
J: TRBJ2-1
CDR3: CASSQDLGGLSYNEQFF

V: TRBV5-1
size: .
length: 11
J: TRBJ2-7
CDR3: CASTKDYEQYF

V: TRBV27
size: .
length: 16
J: TRBJ1-1
CDR3: CASSSRYGGVNTEAFF

V: TRBV5-8
size: .
length: 14
J: TRBJ2-7
CDR3: CASSLAAGNYEQYF

V: TRBV28
size: .
length: 14
J: TRBJ2-2
CDR3: CATSLAGSTGELFF

V: TRBV9
size: .
length: 14
J: TRBJ2-7
CDR3: CASSVKGGAYEQYF

V: TRBV4-1
size: .
length: 13
J: TRBJ1-4
CDR3: CASSPTRSEKLFF

V: TRBV9
size: .
length: 15
J: TRBJ1-1
CDR3: CASSGGQEGTTEAFF

V: TRBV27
size: .
length: 16
J: TRBJ1-5
CDR3: CASSLSPAGADQPQHF

V: TRBV5-1
size: .
length: 13
J: TRBJ1-3
CDR3: CASGYDSGNTIYF

V: TRBV6-6
size: .
length: 14
J: TRBJ2-1
CDR3: CASSYRDRVNEQFF

V: TRBV27
size: .
length: 12
J: TRBJ2-1
CDR3: CASLDPTNEQFF

V: TRBV7-9
size: .
length: 13
J: TRBJ2-1
CDR3: CASSLERSNEQFF

V: TRBV4-2
size: .
length: 16
J: TRBJ2-3
CDR3: CASSQDPGRGTDTQYF

V: TRBV15
size: .
length: 13
J: TRBJ2-7
CDR3: CATSGGASYEQYF

V: TRBV7-9
size: .
length: 13
J: TRBJ2-5
CDR3: CASSRAVKETQYF

V: TRBV4-1
size: .
length: 15
J: TRBJ1-1
CDR3: CASSQDPGGSGTPFF

V: TRBV7-9
size: .
length: 14
J: TRBJ2-1
CDR3: CASSGERESDEQFF